This entry lists 14 T cell receptor beta chains sequenced from one sample in a study of T-cell reconstitution after alpha-beta-depleted transplantation in children. The TCRbeta library incorporated unique molecular identifiers. TCRdb analysed the PCR reads with MiXCR anew, one entry per CDR3 protein. The table includes 450,000 to 600,000 distinct CDR3 sequences, about 10% detected once. Sequenced material: PBMCs, taken before TCRalphabeta/CD19-depleted stem cell transplant. All receptors come from a child under 10 years old with inherited bone marrow failure, due to receive a stem cell transplant.

This clonotype was counted at least ten times. The chain employs TRBV20-1 and TRBJ2-7; 10 nucleotides match TRBD1. This CDR3 comprises 15 residues. Germline lookup yields CDR1 DFQATT and CDR2 SNEGSKA (reference sequence). Trimming at V came to 0 bases and at J to 3 bases, leaving 5 bases not matched to a gene. This CDR3 is CSAREGQGIYYEQYF. CDR3 bases: TGCAGTGCTAGAGAGGGACAGGGGATATACTACGAGCAGTACTTC.

Ten or more counts support this clonotype. The genes are TRBV27 and TRBJ2-2; a possible D gene is TRBD2 (5 bases). Between the trimmed V and J ends, which lost 8 bases and 2 bases, there was a span of 9 bases. Germline CDR1 MNHEY, CDR2 SMNVEV (reference sequence). The CDR3 loop spans 13 amino acids. CDR3 DNA sequence: TGTGCCAGCTCGAGGGTTAACACCGGGGAGCTGTTTTTT. Protein sequence: CASSRVNTGELFF.

Many counts were recorded for this clonotype. The chain uses TRBV28 and TRBJ2-5, with 9 positions matching TRBD1. The CDR3 consists of 15 residues. Germline CDR1 MDHEN, CDR2 SYDVKM. Unmatched junction bases numbered 6, after V lost 3 bases and J lost 4 bases. The CDR3 DNA reads as TGTGCCAGCAGTTTTTTCGGGACAGGGCCAGAGACCCAGTACTTC. Translating it yields CASSFFGTGPETQYF.

Ten or more counts support this clonotype. The genes are TRBV12-3 or TRBV12-4 and TRBJ2-3; 11 nucleotides match TRBD2. The CDR3 consists of 18 residues. The V segment lost 5 bases and the J segment 4 bases; nucleotides outside the gene matches: 14. CDR3 nucleotides: TGTGCCAGCAGTCCCCCGGGTAGCGGGAGGGCCATAGCAGATACGCAGTATTTT. Translated: CASSPPGSGRAIADTQYF.

This clonotype occurred many times. J is TRBJ2-2 and V is TRBV9; the D is unclear. Trimming pared 3 bases from V and 0 bases from J, leaving 15 bases between. CDR3 length: 17 residues. CDR1 and CDR2 (germline): SGDLS, YYNGEE. DNA of the CDR3: TGTGCCAGCAGCGAGGCGACCTGGGAAACGAACACCGGGGAGCTGTTTTTT. Translated: CASSEATWETNTGELFF. The full variable domain, its missing parts supplied by reference TRBV9 and TRBJ2-2, is DSGVTQTPKHLITATGQRVTLRCSPRSGDLSVYWYQQSLDQGLQFLIQYYNGEERAKGNILERFSAQQFPDLHSELNLSSLELGDSALYFCASSEATWETNTGELFFGEGSRLTVL.

This clonotype was seen repeatedly, ten times or more. The CDR3 nucleotides are TGTGCCTGGAGTGTATCGAGGACGAACACTGAAGCTTTCTTT. The encoded protein is CAWSVSRTNTEAFF. The rearrangement joins TRBV30 to TRBJ1-1, with D unresolved. Per the germline V gene, CDR1 is GTSNPN and CDR2 is SVGIG (reference sequence). The CDR3 covers 14 residues. Trimming pared 0 bases from V and 1 base from J, leaving 9 bases between.

This clonotype has a count of ten or more. At one end, the junction sequence differs from germline, possibly due to a read error. The J gene is TRBJ2-1, the V gene TRBV12-3 or TRBV12-4, with TRBD2 matching 12 bases. This CDR3 is 15 amino acids long. The CDR3, as DNA: TGTGCCAGCAGTCTAGCGGGAGGGCCGGGCAATGAGCAGTTCTTC. It is translated as CASSLAGGPGNEQFF.

In the case of this clonotype: A read error may explain this, as a much larger clone is one base away. The J gene is TRBJ1-4, the V gene TRBV12-3 or TRBV12-4; no clear D gene. V lost 5 bases to trimming and J lost 8 bases, with 18 bases between them. There are 15 residues in the CDR3. The CDR3 reads CASSLNRAAWEKLFF. The CDR3 DNA reads TGTGCCAGCAGTCTTAACCGGGCCGCATGGGAAAAACTGTTTTTT.

This clonotype appeared a single time. A much larger clonotype is one base distant, so this may be a read error. The chain links TRBV15 to TRBJ1-2; D is undetermined. This CDR3 region has 14 residues. Germline CDR1 LNHNV, CDR2 YYDKDF (reference sequence). This CDR3 reads CASSRDKTVGGYTF. The CDR3 coding sequence is TGTGCCAGCAGCAGAGATAAGACCGTGGGAGGCTACACCTTC. The full variable domain, in which reference TRBV15 and TRBJ1-2 provide the parts outside the CDR3, is DAMVIQNPRYQVTQFGKPVTLSCSQTLNHNVMYWYQQKSSQAPKLLFHYYDKDFNNEADTPDNFQSRRPNTSFCFLDIRSPGLGDTAMYLCASSRDKTVGGYTFGSGTRLTVV.

The sample holds many counts of this clonotype. The chain carries TRBV4-1 and TRBJ1-2; D call uncertain. From germline, CDR1 is MGHRA and CDR2 YSYEKL. The CDR3 length is 15 residues. Trimming removed 0 bases from V and 8 bases from J, with 16 bases in between. The CDR3, as DNA: TGCGCCAGCAGCCAAGACGGCCTTTTGGTGACGGGCTACACCTTC. As protein: CASSQDGLLVTGYTF.

This clonotype was observed many times. CDR3 sequence: CASSQGGLASYEQYF. The CDR3 region has the DNA TGTGCCAGCAGCCAAGGGGGACTAGCTTCCTACGAGCAGTACTTC. The chain combines TRBV4-2 with TRBJ2-7, with 9 bases aligning to TRBD2. V was clipped by 1 base and J by 1 base; unmatched bases: 2. The CDR3 runs to 15 residues. Germline CDR1 is LGHNA and CDR2 is YNFKEQ.

This clonotype was counted between two and nine times. The rearrangement joins TRBV28 to TRBJ1-5, with TRBD1 as a possible D gene (5 bases). Trimming removed 3 bases at V and 5 bases at J, with 11 bases between. CDR3 size: 14 residues. Per germline, CDR1 MDHEN and CDR2 SYDVKM. This CDR3 is CASSFLRGYQPQHF. CDR3 nucleotide sequence: TGTGCCAGCAGTTTCTTAAGGGGTTATCAGCCCCAGCATTTT.

This clonotype was recorded many times. The chain is built from TRBV19 and TRBJ2-1; D uncertain. Germline CDR1 and CDR2: LNHDA and SQIVND (reference sequence). The germline V and J ends were trimmed by 5 bases and 2 bases, with 16 bases remaining between them. CDR3 size: 16 residues. As DNA, the CDR3 is TGTGCCAGTAGTCCGTCGGGCGGTGGAACCTACAATGAGCAGTTCTTC. It yields the protein CASSPSGGGTYNEQFF.

This clonotype was found many times. The chain links TRBV12-3 or TRBV12-4 to TRBJ1-2; 7 bases map to TRBD1. The CDR3 sequence is 13 residues long. V gave up 3 bases and J gave up 9 bases; unmatched junction bases: 7. CDR3 nucleotides: TGTGCCAGCAGTTTCGTAACAGGGGATAGCTACACCTTC. Residues: CASSFVTGDSYTF.